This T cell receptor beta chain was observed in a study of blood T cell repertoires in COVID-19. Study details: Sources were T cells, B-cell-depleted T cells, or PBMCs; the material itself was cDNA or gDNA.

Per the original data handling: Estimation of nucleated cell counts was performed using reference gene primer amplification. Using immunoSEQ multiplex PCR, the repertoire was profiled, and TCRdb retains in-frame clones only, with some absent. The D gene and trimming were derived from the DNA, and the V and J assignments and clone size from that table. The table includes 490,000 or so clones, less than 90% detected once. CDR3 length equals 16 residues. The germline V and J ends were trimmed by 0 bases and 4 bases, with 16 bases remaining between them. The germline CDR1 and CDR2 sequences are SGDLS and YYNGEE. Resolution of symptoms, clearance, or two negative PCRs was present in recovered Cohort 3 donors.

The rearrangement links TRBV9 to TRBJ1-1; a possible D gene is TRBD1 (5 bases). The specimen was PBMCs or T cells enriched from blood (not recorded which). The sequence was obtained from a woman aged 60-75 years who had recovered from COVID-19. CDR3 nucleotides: TGTGCCAGCAGCGTAGGTCACAGGTCTCCGTTCACTGAAGCTTTCTTT. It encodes CASSVGHRSPFTEAFF.